This entry lists 5 T cell receptor beta chains sequenced from one sample in a study of blood T cells in healthy people across ages. A second PCR, run for about 6 to 11 cycles, used a sample-barcoded 5' primer plus a J-beta primer mix. Each CDR3 protein gets one entry after TCRdb re-called the 5' RACE reads with MiXCR. The table shows 650,000 to 800,000 distinct CDR3 sequences, with approximately 44% occurring only once. Sequencing was done on a sample of blood. These receptors were taken from a man in his sixties in good health.

V is TRBV20-1 and J is TRBJ2-3; the D gene could be TRBD1 or TRBD2 (5 bases each). This CDR3 region has 13 residues. Trimming took off 3 bases at V and 6 bases at J, with 13 bases between the two ends. Per germline, CDR1 DFQATT and CDR2 SNEGSKA (reference sequence). CDR3 coding DNA: TGCAGTGCTAGGGGGGTCGGTGGCGATACGCAGTATTTT. Translating it yields CSARGVGGDTQYF.

The rearrangement links TRBV4-3 to TRBJ2-1; D may match TRBD1 or TRBD2 (5 bases each). Trimming took off 1 base at V and 10 bases at J, with 11 bases between the two ends. The CDR3 length is 13 residues. CDR1 is LGHNA, CDR2 YSLEER, per germline. DNA of the CDR3: TGCGCCAGCAGCCAAGCGGGACGGATCGAGCAGTTCTTC. Translation gives CASSQAGRIEQFF.

This rearrangement joins TRBV9 to TRBJ2-3; maybe TRBD2 (6 bases). Trimming removed 0 bases from V and 1 base from J, with 12 bases in between. The CDR3 totals 16 residues. Germline loops: CDR1 SGDLS, CDR2 YYNGEE. CDR3 sequence (DNA): TGTGCCAGCAGCGTAGCCGGCGGGGTGGGCACAGATACGCAGTATTTT. Translating it yields CASSVAGGVGTDTQYF.

V usage is TRBV6-2 or TRBV6-3 and J usage is TRBJ1-2; D gene ambiguous. The CDR3 is 13 residues long. Looked up from germline, CDR1 is MNHEY and CDR2 is SVGEGT. V was pared by 2 bases and J by 10 bases, with 14 bases between. The CDR3 nucleotides read TGTGCCAGCAGTTACACGGCAGGAGGCATCTACACCTTC. It is translated as CASSYTAGGIYTF.

This clonotype was seen only once. The chain uses TRBV6-1 and TRBJ2-3; D is unresolved. Trimming removed 6 bases at V and 3 bases at J, with 16 bases between. The germline gives CDR1 MNHNS, CDR2 SASEGT. This CDR3 has 15 amino acids. The CDR3 DNA sequence: TGTGCCAGCAGCGAGCTCGGGTATCAGACAGATACGCAGTATTTT. This encodes CASSELGYQTDTQYF.